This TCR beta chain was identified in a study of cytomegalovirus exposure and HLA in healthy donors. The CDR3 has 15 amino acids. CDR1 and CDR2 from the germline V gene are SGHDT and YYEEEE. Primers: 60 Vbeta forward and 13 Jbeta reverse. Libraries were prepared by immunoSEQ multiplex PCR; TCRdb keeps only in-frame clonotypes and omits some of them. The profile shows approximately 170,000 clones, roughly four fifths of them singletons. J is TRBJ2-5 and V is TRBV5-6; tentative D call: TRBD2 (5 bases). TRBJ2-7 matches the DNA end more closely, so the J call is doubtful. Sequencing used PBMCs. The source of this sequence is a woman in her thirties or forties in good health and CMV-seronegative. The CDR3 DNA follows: TGTGCCAGCAGCTTGCGGACGGGGTATAGCTACGAGCAGTACTTC. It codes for CASSLRTGYSYEQYF.